A selection of T cell receptor beta chains follows, all from one sample in a study of OX40 agonist ivuxolimab in advanced cancers. Measured with immunoSEQ multiplex PCR; TCRdb has only the in-frame clones, and not every one. The sample lists more than 65,000 clones; 80% to 90% were seen once. The sample here was CD4+ or CD8+ T cells sorted from blood, taken in a trial of the OX40 agonist ivuxolimab. These receptors originate from an adult with an advanced solid tumor such as melanoma, head and neck, liver or kidney cancer. Each CDR3 is given with its conserved first and last residue. A D gene is named only where the DNA matches it firmly. Part of the rows lack a size; the others show once, few, many or a class for expanded clones.

D gene: .
V gene: TRBV6-1
clone size: .
J gene: TRBJ2-7
CDR3 DNA: TGTGCCAGCAACAGCTACGAGCAGTACTTC
CDR3 protein: CASNSYEQYF

D gene: .
V gene: TRBV7-6
clone size: .
J gene: TRBJ1-1
CDR3 DNA: TGTGCCAGCAGCTCGACATTGGGAAACTTGAACACTGAAGCTTTCTTT
CDR3 protein: CASSSTLGNLNTEAFF

D gene: .
V gene: TRBV10-3
clone size: .
J gene: TRBJ2-1
CDR3 DNA: TGTGCCATCAGTGAGGCCGGACGTCAAAACCAGCAGTTCTTC
CDR3 protein: CAISEAGRQNQQFF

D gene: .
V gene: TRBV7-9
clone size: .
J gene: TRBJ1-2
CDR3 DNA: TGTGCCAGCAGCCTATTTGGCCTCTATGGCTACACCTTC
CDR3 protein: CASSLFGLYGYTF

D gene: .
V gene: TRBV12-2
clone size: .
J gene: TRBJ2-1
CDR3 DNA: TGTGCAAGTCGCCGATCTAGCGGGAAGGGGGATGAGCAGTTCTTC
CDR3 protein: CASRRSSGKGDEQFF

D gene: TRBD1
V gene: TRBV19
clone size: .
J gene: TRBJ2-1
CDR3 DNA: TGTGCCAGTAGTAGACACCCGGGACAGGGTGGGGATGAGCAGTTCTTC
CDR3 protein: CASSRHPGQGGDEQFF

D gene: TRBD1
V gene: TRBV11-2
clone size: .
J gene: TRBJ2-4
CDR3 DNA: TGTGCCAGCAGCTTAGGAGGGGGCGCCGTCATTCAGTACTTC
CDR3 protein: CASSLGGGAVIQYF

D gene: TRBD1
V gene: TRBV19
clone size: .
J gene: TRBJ1-4
CDR3 DNA: TGTGCCAGTAGTGGCCGGGACAGGAATGAAAAACTGTTTTTT
CDR3 protein: CASSGRDRNEKLFF

D gene: .
V gene: TRBV5-1
clone size: .
J gene: TRBJ1-1
CDR3 DNA: TGCGCCAGCAGTCCCCTGGGGGGGAACACTGAAGCTTTCTTT
CDR3 protein: CASSPLGGNTEAFF

D gene: .
V gene: TRBV7-2
clone size: .
J gene: TRBJ1-4
CDR3 DNA: TGTGCCAGCAGCTTAGTAGCGGGTGGTAATGAAAAACTGTTTTTT
CDR3 protein: CASSLVAGGNEKLFF

D gene: .
V gene: TRBV7-9
clone size: .
J gene: TRBJ1-1
CDR3 DNA: TGTGCCAGCAGCTCCCAGGGGCTGACTGAAGCTTTCTTT
CDR3 protein: CASSSQGLTEAFF

D gene: .
V gene: TRBV5-6
clone size: .
J gene: TRBJ1-2
CDR3 DNA: TGTGCCAGCAGCTTGGGGGCGGGATGGTATGGCTACACCTTC
CDR3 protein: CASSLGAGWYGYTF

D gene: TRBD2
V gene: TRBV5-1
clone size: few
J gene: TRBJ2-7
CDR3 DNA: TGCGCCAGCAGCTTGTTTAGCGGGGCTGCCTACGAGCAGTACTTC
CDR3 protein: CASSLFSGAAYEQYF

D gene: TRBD1
V gene: TRBV27
clone size: .
J gene: TRBJ2-5
CDR3 DNA: TGTGCCAGCAGTTTTTTCGCTGCAGGGGGACAAGAGACCCAGTACTTC
CDR3 protein: CASSFFAAGGQETQYF

D gene: .
V gene: TRBV5-1
clone size: .
J gene: TRBJ1-3
CDR3 DNA: TGCGCCAGCAGCGCCCACTGGGATGCCTCTGGAAACACCATATATTTT
CDR3 protein: CASSAHWDASGNTIYF

D gene: TRBD2
V gene: TRBV6-6
clone size: .
J gene: TRBJ2-7
CDR3 DNA: TGTGCCAGCAGCAGGGCGGCTAGCGGCTACGAGCAGTACTTC
CDR3 protein: CASSRAASGYEQYF

D gene: TRBD2
V gene: TRBV2
clone size: .
J gene: TRBJ2-1
CDR3 DNA: TGTGCCAGCAGTGGCGGACTAGCGGGAGGGGGGTCCTACAATGAGCAGTTCTTC
CDR3 protein: CASSGGLAGGGSYNEQFF

D gene: .
V gene: TRBV11-2
clone size: .
J gene: TRBJ2-2
CDR3 DNA: TGTGCCAGCAGCCCTCGGGGTATGACCGGGGAGCTGTTTTTT
CDR3 protein: CASSPRGMTGELFF

D gene: .
V gene: TRBV19
clone size: medium-sized
J gene: TRBJ1-1
CDR3 DNA: TGTGCCAGTAGTATTCCGGCAGGGGTGGAAGCTTTCTTT
CDR3 protein: CASSIPAGVEAFF

D gene: .
V gene: TRBV7-2
clone size: .
J gene: TRBJ2-1
CDR3 DNA: TGTGCCAGCAGCACCCAGCTAGGGAGCTACAATGAGCAGTTCTTC
CDR3 protein: CASSTQLGSYNEQFF

D gene: .
V gene: TRBV28
clone size: .
J gene: TRBJ2-1
CDR3 DNA: TGTGCCAGCAGTTGGGGAACAGGGCCTTACAATGAGCAGTTCTTC
CDR3 protein: CASSWGTGPYNEQFF

D gene: .
V gene: TRBV6-6
clone size: .
J gene: TRBJ1-5
CDR3 DNA: TGTGCCAGCAGACCCGAGCCCGGAGGGGCTCAGCCCCAGCATTTT
CDR3 protein: CASRPEPGGAQPQHF

D gene: .
V gene: TRBV9
clone size: .
J gene: TRBJ1-6
CDR3 DNA: TGTGCCAGCAGCCCCGGACACGGGCTCAATTCACCCCTCCACTTT
CDR3 protein: CASSPGHGLNSPLHF

D gene: TRBD2
V gene: TRBV5-1
clone size: .
J gene: TRBJ2-5
CDR3 DNA: TGCGCCAGCAGCGGGGGGGAGCTGGAGACCCAGTACTTC
CDR3 protein: CASSGGELETQYF

D gene: .
V gene: TRBV28
clone size: .
J gene: TRBJ1-3
CDR3 DNA: TGTGCCAGCAGTCGACAGGCGAGCTCTGGAAACACCATATATTTT
CDR3 protein: CASSRQASSGNTIYF

D gene: TRBD2
V gene: TRBV5-1
clone size: .
J gene: TRBJ2-2
CDR3 DNA: TGCGCCAGCAGCACGGAAGCCGCGGGACTAGGAACCGGGGAGCTGTTTTTT
CDR3 protein: CASSTEAAGLGTGELFF

D gene: TRBD1
V gene: TRBV10-2
clone size: .
J gene: TRBJ2-1
CDR3 DNA: TGCGCCACCACAACTGGGACAGGGTATTGGCAGTTCTTC
CDR3 protein: CATTTGTGYWQFF

D gene: .
V gene: TRBV28
clone size: .
J gene: TRBJ2-1
CDR3 DNA: TGTGCCAGCAGATACTCTTCGGGGAGCTCCTACAATGAGCAGTTCTTC
CDR3 protein: CASRYSSGSSYNEQFF

D gene: .
V gene: TRBV28
clone size: .
J gene: TRBJ1-2
CDR3 DNA: TGTGCCAGCAGCTCTACTCGACAGGCTGGCTACACCTTC
CDR3 protein: CASSSTRQAGYTF